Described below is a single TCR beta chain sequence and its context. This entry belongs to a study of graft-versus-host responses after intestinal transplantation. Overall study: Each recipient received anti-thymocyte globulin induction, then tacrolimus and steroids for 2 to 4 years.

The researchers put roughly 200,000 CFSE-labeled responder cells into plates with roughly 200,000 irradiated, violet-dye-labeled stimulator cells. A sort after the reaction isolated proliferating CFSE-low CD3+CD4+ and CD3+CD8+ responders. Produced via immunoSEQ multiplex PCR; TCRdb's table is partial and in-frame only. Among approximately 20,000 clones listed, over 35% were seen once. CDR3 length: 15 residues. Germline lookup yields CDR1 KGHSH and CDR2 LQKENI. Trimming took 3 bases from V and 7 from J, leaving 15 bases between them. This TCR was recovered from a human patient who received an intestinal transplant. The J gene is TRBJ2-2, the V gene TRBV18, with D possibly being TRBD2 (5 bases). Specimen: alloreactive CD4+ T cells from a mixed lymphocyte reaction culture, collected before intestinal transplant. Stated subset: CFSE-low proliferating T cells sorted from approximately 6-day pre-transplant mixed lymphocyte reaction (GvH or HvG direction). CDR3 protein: CASSPLARSVGELFF. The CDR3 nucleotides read TGTGCCAGCTCACCCCTAGCACGGTCGGTCGGGGAGCTGTTTTTT.